The 27 T cell receptor beta chains below were found in one sample sequenced in a study of T-cell reconstitution after alpha-beta-depleted transplantation in children listed by TCRdb under 2016. The library was made by PCR. Sequenced on an Illumina HiSeq 2500. To normalize quantification of the TCRbeta repertoire, the TCR libraries were built with molecular barcoding that relied on unique molecular identifiers. Through fastp at Q25 and MiXCR, TCRdb rebuilt clones from the public reads, retaining in-frame beta chains. Rows matching on CDR3 protein sequence are summarized as one entry with the most common DNA and genes. This sample holds 350,000 to 450,000 distinct CDR3 sequences; about 14% were observed only once. Of the sample, around 4% falls within the top ten clones. Material: PBMCs, obtained from the stem cell graft. The source of these receptors is a human donor who donated a stem cell graft to a child with Fanconi anemia.

This chain links TRBV29-1 with TRBJ1-1; possibly TRBD1 for D (5 bases). Trimming removed 6 bases at V and 1 base at J, with 21 bases between. Looked up from germline, CDR1 is SQVTM and CDR2 is ANQGSEA. The CDR3 extends over 16 amino acids. CDR3 in DNA: TGCAGCGTGGCCATGCGAGGGGCTCCCCAGAACACTGAAGCTTTCTTT. Its translation: CSVAMRGAPQNTEAFF.

This clonotype was counted at least ten times. The V call is TRBV28, the J call TRBJ1-2; 8 nucleotides match TRBD1. The CDR3 extends over 16 amino acids. Losses at the gene ends were 1 base for V and 1 base for J; bases not matched to a gene: 5. Germline V gene data show CDR1 as MDHEN and CDR2 as SYDVKM. The chain's CDR3 is CASSLSGGSVNYGYTF. DNA for the CDR3: TGTGCCAGCAGTTTATCAGGGGGCTCCGTTAACTATGGCTACACCTTC.

This clonotype was seen repeatedly, ten times or more. J is TRBJ2-2 and V is TRBV6-1; D is uncertain. This CDR3 is built from 15 residues. Between the trimmed V and J ends, which lost 2 bases and 4 bases, there was a span of 11 bases. Germline values: CDR1 MNHNS, CDR2 SASEGT. The CDR3, as DNA: TGTGCCAGCAGTGAATCGGTCGTCGGCACCGGGGAGCTGTTTTTT. Encoded protein: CASSESVVGTGELFF.

The J gene is TRBJ1-3, the V gene TRBV12-3 or TRBV12-4; D perhaps matches TRBD1 (5 bases). This CDR3 comprises 14 residues. Trimming took off 3 bases at V and 2 bases at J, with 8 bases between the two ends. CDR3 nucleotide sequence: TGTGCCAGCAGTTTCGCCAGGGCTGGAAACACCATATATTTT. This sequence encodes CASSFARAGNTIYF.

In its sample, this clonotype was seen many times. V and J are TRBV9 and TRBJ2-3, with 7 nucleotides matching TRBD1. Losses at the gene ends were 3 bases for V and 4 bases for J; bases not matched to a gene: 2. CDR1 and CDR2 (germline): SGDLS, YYNGEE. This CDR3 is 13 amino acids long. The CDR3 region has the DNA TGTGCCAGCAGCGGACAGGGATCAGATACGCAGTATTTT. The encoded protein is CASSGQGSDTQYF.

This clonotype was recorded a few times. The rearrangement joins TRBV9 to TRBJ1-1, with TRBD1 as a possible D gene (5 bases). With 3 bases removed from V and 1 base from J, the gap between germline ends came to 7 bases. Germline CDR1 is SGDLS and CDR2 is YYNGEE. This CDR3 has 13 amino acids. CDR3 in amino acids: CASSAGTNTEAFF. The CDR3 bases are TGTGCCAGCAGCGCCGGGACGAACACTGAAGCTTTCTTT.

This clonotype was seen a handful of times. The chain employs TRBV5-5 and TRBJ2-1; 8 bases are shared with TRBD2. The CDR3 runs to 12 residues. The J segment lost 12 bases and the V segment lost 0 bases, leaving 2 bases of the junction unmatched. Germline V CDR1 and CDR2: SGHKS, YYEKEE (reference sequence). The DNA for the CDR3 is TGTGCCAGCAGCTTGGCGAGCGGGGGGCAGTTCTTC. Translated: CASSLASGGQFF.

The gene calls are TRBV20-1 and TRBJ2-7; tentatively, D is TRBD1 (5 bases). Trimming removed 0 bases from V and 6 bases from J, with 21 bases in between. This CDR3 spans 16 amino acids. From germline, CDR1 is DFQATT and CDR2 SNEGSKA (reference sequence). The CDR3 DNA follows: TGCAGTGCTAGAGATCTTGCGGCACAGGAGTTTAGCGAGCAGTACTTC. This gives the protein CSARDLAAQEFSEQYF.

This clonotype appeared a few times. The gene calls are TRBV7-2 and TRBJ2-5; 10 nucleotides match TRBD1. CDR3 size: 17 residues. The germline V gene has CDR1 SGHTA and CDR2 FQGNSA. V gave up 0 bases and J gave up 4 bases; unmatched junction bases: 8. The CDR3 bases are TGTGCCAGCAGCTTAGCCGCGGGACAGGGGATTGGAGAGACCCAGTACTTC. This encodes CASSLAAGQGIGETQYF. Full variable domain (missing parts from reference TRBV7-2 and TRBJ2-5): GAGVSQSPSNKVTEKGKDVELRCDPISGHTALYWYRQSLGQGLEFLIYFQGNSAPDKSGLPSDRFSAERTGGSVSTLTIQRTQQEDSAVYLCASSLAAGQGIGETQYFGPGTRLLVL.

This clonotype has a count of ten or more. This chain links TRBV29-1 with TRBJ2-3; D remains ambiguous. There are 13 residues in the CDR3. Trimming stripped 5 bases from V and 1 base from J, with 10 bases between. The germline gives CDR1 SQVTM, CDR2 ANQGSEA. The DNA of the CDR3 is TGCAGCGTTCCTTTTCAGGGCACAGATACGCAGTATTTT. It codes for CSVPFQGTDTQYF.

This clonotype has just a few counts. The chain's CDR3 is CASSFGGQGTAGELFF. As DNA, the CDR3 is TGCGCCAGCAGCTTCGGGGGACAGGGAACGGCCGGGGAGCTGTTTTTT. The chain carries TRBV5-1 and TRBJ2-2; 9 nucleotides align to TRBD1. Germline lookup yields CDR1 SGHRS and CDR2 YFSETQ. Losses at the gene ends were 2 bases for V and 6 bases for J; bases not matched to a gene: 8. This CDR3 contains 16 residues. Full variable domain (remainder filled in from reference TRBV5-1 and TRBJ2-2): KAGVTQTPRYLIKTRGQQVTLSCSPISGHRSVSWYQQTPGQGLQFLFEYFSETQRNKGNFPGRFSGRQFSNSRSEMNVSTLELGDSALYLCASSFGGQGTAGELFFGEGSRLTVL.

This chain connects TRBV5-1 to TRBJ2-7, with 8 bases lining up with TRBD2. The CDR3 runs to 15 residues. Germline V gene sequence: CDR1 SGHRS, CDR2 YFSETQ. V gave up 1 base and J gave up 0 bases; unmatched junction bases: 3. CDR3 residues: CASSLRSGGSYEQYF. CDR3 coding DNA: TGCGCCAGCAGCTTGCGGAGCGGGGGCTCCTACGAGCAGTACTTC. Combining the CDR3 with reference TRBV5-1 and TRBJ2-7 gives the whole variable domain KAGVTQTPRYLIKTRGQQVTLSCSPISGHRSVSWYQQTPGQGLQFLFEYFSETQRNKGNFPGRFSGRQFSNSRSEMNVSTLELGDSALYLCASSLRSGGSYEQYFGPGTRLTVT.

There are many counts of this clonotype. The genes are TRBV12-3 or TRBV12-4 and TRBJ2-7; D is perhaps TRBD2 (5 bases). The germline V and J ends were trimmed by 6 bases and 3 bases, with 15 bases remaining between them. CDR3 length equals 14 residues. The CDR3 DNA follows: TGTGCCAGCAGCGCCGAGGGAGTTCGCTACGAGCAGTACTTC. It yields the protein CASSAEGVRYEQYF.

V usage is TRBV6-2 or TRBV6-3 and J usage is TRBJ2-2; D not certain. Per the germline V gene, CDR1 is MNHEY and CDR2 is SVGEGT. The CDR3 is made up of 15 amino acids. Between the trimmed V and J ends, which lost 2 bases and 8 bases, there was a span of 15 bases. The CDR3: CASSYRAPYAGELFF. Written as DNA, the CDR3 is TGTGCCAGCAGTTACCGGGCCCCATATGCGGGGGAGCTGTTTTTT.

CDR3 protein: CASSEGQNTGELFF. DNA of the CDR3: TGTGCCAGCAGTGAAGGTCAGAACACCGGGGAGCTGTTTTTT. The chain carries TRBV2 and TRBJ2-2; D uncertain. Germline lookup yields CDR1 SNHLY and CDR2 FYNNEI. CDR3 size: 14 residues. V dropped 1 base and J dropped 1 base, with 4 bases sitting between them.

This clonotype came up a few times. The chain combines TRBV16 with TRBJ1-6; 7 bases are shared with TRBD1. The CDR3 is made up of 16 amino acids. Germline V gene lookup returns CDR1 KGHSY and CDR2 FQNENV. V gave up 4 bases and J gave up 8 bases; unmatched junction bases: 11. CDR3: CASSLVGQLRYSPLHF. CDR3 nucleotide sequence: TGTGCCAGCAGCCTTGTGGGACAGCTCAGATATTCACCCCTCCACTTT.

This sequence joins TRBV9 and TRBJ2-3; TRBD2 aligns across 11 bases. With 4 bases clipped from V and 6 bases from J, the junction kept 10 bases outside the gene matches. The length of the CDR3 is 16 residues. From germline, CDR1 is SGDLS and CDR2 YYNGEE. The CDR3 DNA is TGTGCCAGCAGCTCCAGACTAGCGGGGTCGAGGGATACGCAGTATTTT. Amino acid sequence: CASSSRLAGSRDTQYF. Full variable domain (missing parts from reference TRBV9 and TRBJ2-3): DSGVTQTPKHLITATGQRVTLRCSPRSGDLSVYWYQQSLDQGLQFLIQYYNGEERAKGNILERFSAQQFPDLHSELNLSSLELGDSALYFCASSSRLAGSRDTQYFGPGTRLTVL.

Judged by abundance, this clonotype is medium-sized (0.01 to 0.1%). The chain combines TRBV12-3 or TRBV12-4 with TRBJ2-2, with 7 bases identical to TRBD2. This CDR3 has 14 residues. V lost 7 bases and J lost 3; bases outside the gene matches: 5. The CDR3 reads CASKIRGDTGELFF. CDR3 bases: TGTGCCAGCAAGATACGGGGGGACACCGGGGAGCTGTTTTTT.

This clonotype has a handful of counts. The chain recombines TRBV9 with TRBJ2-7; tentatively, D is TRBD2 (5 bases). There are 15 residues in the CDR3. Germline loops: CDR1 SGDLS, CDR2 YYNGEE. V was cut by 0 bases and J by 3 bases, with 13 bases left in between. CDR3 bases: TGTGCCAGCAGCGTAGAACCGGTGGCGGGCTACGAGCAGTACTTC. Its protein product is CASSVEPVAGYEQYF.

Notes on this clonotype: A clone one base away is much larger, so this may be a read error. The rearrangement joins TRBV28 to TRBJ2-2, with a weak D call TRBD2 (6 bases). CDR3 length: 12 residues. CDR1 is MDHEN and CDR2 is SYDVKM in the germline V gene. The CDR3 loop is CASKGYTGEVFF. In DNA, the CDR3 is TGTGCCAGCAAGGGTTACACCGGGGAGGTGTTTTTT.

This clonotype was found a few times. The chain carries TRBV30 and TRBJ1-1; D gene ambiguous. Germline lookup yields CDR1 GTSNPN and CDR2 SVGIG (reference sequence). The CDR3 is 13 amino acids. Trimming took off 6 bases at V and 2 bases at J, with 13 bases between the two ends. CDR3 bases: TGTGCCTGTCTAGGGCCATCCAACACTGAAGCTTTCTTT. Translation gives CACLGPSNTEAFF. Full variable domain (missing parts from reference TRBV30 and TRBJ1-1): SQTIHQWPATLVQPVGSPLSLECTVEGTSNPNLYWYRQAAGRGLQLLFYSVGIGQISSEVPQNLSASRPQDRQFILSSKKLLLSDSGFYLCACLGPSNTEAFFGQGTRLTVV.

This chain connects TRBV5-1 to TRBJ2-1; 7 bases align to TRBD1. The V and J ends lost 3 bases and 8 bases, in that order; junction bases with no gene match: 11. Germline V lookup: CDR1 SGHRS, CDR2 YFSETQ. CDR3 length equals 15 residues. For the CDR3, the DNA is TGCGCCAGCAGCTCCCGAGACAGGGATTTTTATGAGCAGTTCTTC. Protein: CASSSRDRDFYEQFF.

This clonotype was recorded at least ten times. V is TRBV6-5 and J is TRBJ2-7; tentatively, D is TRBD1 (6 bases). Germline V gene sequence: CDR1 MNHEY, CDR2 SVGAGI. The length of the CDR3 is 14 residues. V was shortened by 2 bases and J by 2 bases, with 10 bases between the two germline ends. The CDR3 loop is CASSYQPGAYEQYV. The DNA for the CDR3 is TGTGCCAGCAGTTACCAGCCAGGGGCCTACGAGCAGTACGTC.

This clonotype has only a few counts. V gene TRBV19 combines with J gene TRBJ2-3; no clear D. Trimming took off 6 bases at V and 6 bases at J, with 13 bases between the two ends. Germline loops: CDR1 LNHDA, CDR2 SQIVND (reference sequence). The CDR3 length is 13 residues. The CDR3 region has the DNA TGTGCCAGTAGGCGCGACTGGCTCGATACGCAGTATTTT. Amino acids: CASRRDWLDTQYF.

The table lists this clonotype with many counts. The chain is built from TRBV20-1 and TRBJ2-7; D unclear. CDR3 length equals 13 residues. The ends were cut back, 0 bases at V and 3 bases at J, with 9 bases in the middle. Germline V gives CDR1 DFQATT, CDR2 SNEGSKA (reference sequence). CDR3 sequence reads: CSARDDKGYEQYF. CDR3 coding DNA: TGCAGTGCTAGAGATGACAAGGGCTACGAGCAGTACTTC.

This clonotype came up a few times. The rearrangement links TRBV5-1 to TRBJ2-5; 9 bases are a match to TRBD2. This CDR3 comprises 16 residues. V dropped 0 bases and J dropped 7; count of bases not matched to a gene: 10. Germline V gene lookup returns CDR1 SGHRS and CDR2 YFSETQ. CDR3 protein: CASSLGQRGASGTQYF. The CDR3 DNA sequence: TGCGCCAGCAGCTTGGGGCAGCGGGGGGCCTCGGGGACCCAGTACTTC.

This chain connects TRBV28 to TRBJ1-1, with 9 bases that match TRBD1. Germline V lookup: CDR1 MDHEN, CDR2 SYDVKM. The CDR3 runs 13 residues. J was trimmed by 7 bases and V by 5 bases; bases with no gene match: 5. The CDR3 nucleotides are TGTGCCAGCAGTCCGACAGGGGGGTTTGAAGCTTTCTTT. Its translation: CASSPTGGFEAFF.